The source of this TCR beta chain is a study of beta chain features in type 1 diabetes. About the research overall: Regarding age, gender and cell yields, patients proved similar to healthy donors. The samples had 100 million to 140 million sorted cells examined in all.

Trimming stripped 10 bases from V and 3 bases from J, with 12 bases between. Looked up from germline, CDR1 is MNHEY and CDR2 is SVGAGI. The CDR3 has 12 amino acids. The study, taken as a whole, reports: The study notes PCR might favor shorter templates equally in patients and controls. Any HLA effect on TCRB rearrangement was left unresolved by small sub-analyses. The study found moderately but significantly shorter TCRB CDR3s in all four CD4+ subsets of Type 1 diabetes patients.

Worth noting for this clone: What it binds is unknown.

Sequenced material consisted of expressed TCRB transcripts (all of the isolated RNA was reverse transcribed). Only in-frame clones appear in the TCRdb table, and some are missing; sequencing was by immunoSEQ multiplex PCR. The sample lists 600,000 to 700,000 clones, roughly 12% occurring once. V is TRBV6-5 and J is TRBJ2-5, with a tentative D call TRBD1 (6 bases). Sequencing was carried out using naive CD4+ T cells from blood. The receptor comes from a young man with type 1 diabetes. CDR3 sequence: CATLGGKETQYF. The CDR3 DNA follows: TGTGCCACCCTTGGGGGCAAAGAGACCCAGTACTTC.